This T cell receptor beta chain is from a study of shared clonotypes between healthy human individuals. Between the trimmed V and J ends, which lost 4 bases and 8 bases, there was a span of 17 bases. This CDR3 is built from 14 residues. Germline V gives CDR1 MGHRA, CDR2 YSYEKL. Repertoires were generated with immunoSEQ multiplex PCR, while TCRdb's copy carries only in-frame clones and drops some. The table lists 530,000 or so clones, over 60% of them singletons, with around 12% in the top ten. Source material: PBMCs. The gene calls are TRBV4-1 and TRBJ2-5; possible D gene TRBD2, 6 bases. The source of this sequence is a woman aged 40 to 50 in good health. Some clones in this sample may be carry-over from other donors' samples. CDR3 protein: CASSPGGNPRTQYF. Here the CDR3 DNA reads TGCGCCAGCAGCCCTGGGGGGAACCCAAGAACCCAGTACTTC.